The rows below give T cell receptor beta chains drawn from one sample of a study of blood T cell repertoires in COVID-19. Assay: immunoSEQ multiplex PCR; the TCRdb copy retains only in-frame clones and omits some. The profile covers under 300,000 clones, with about 88% appearing a single time and roughly 4.8% taken by the ten largest. The sequenced sample was peripheral blood. The receptor source for this set is a woman between 40 and 55 years old who had recovered from COVID-19. The CDR3 runs from the conserved cysteine through the conserved F or W.

V gene	J gene	CDR3 protein
TRBV5-1	TRBJ2-7	CASSPRRGDEQYF
TRBV7-9	TRBJ2-3	CASSFPTAGTDTQYF
TRBV4-1	TRBJ1-4	CASSQIGQGRDEKLFF
TRBV5-1	TRBJ2-5	CASSLVASGRPGETQYF
TRBV19	TRBJ1-1	CASSIERRDRSAEAFF
TRBV9	TRBJ1-6	CASSALGVDYSPLHF
TRBV19	TRBJ1-3	CASSIARGNTIYF
TRBV18	TRBJ1-4	CASSKGATNEKLFF
TRBV28	TRBJ1-3	CASTPRREGNTIYF
TRBV24-1	TRBJ2-2	CATSGATTPTGELFF
TRBV9	TRBJ2-3	CASSFRAGGLAGTDTQYF
TRBV5-1	TRBJ2-7	CASSLGGRASYEQYF
TRBV5-6	TRBJ2-2	CASSSLAGGPGTGELFF
TRBV11-2	TRBJ1-6	CASSLIAGGKNSPLHF
TRBV6-2/TRBV6-3	TRBJ2-1	CASSYQSNEQFF
TRBV2	TRBJ2-7	CASGGQGTYEQYF
TRBV6-5	TRBJ2-3	CAIGDLSADTQYF
TRBV19	TRBJ2-2	CASSTRTASNTGELFF
TRBV25-1	TRBJ1-6	CASSTGLNSPLHF
TRBV7-6	TRBJ2-1	CASSHERGETYNEQFF
TRBV28	TRBJ2-5	CASSLGGRVGETQYF
TRBV30	TRBJ2-1	CAWRKGQGEAEQFF
TRBV20-1	TRBJ2-3	CSASGTRGGGTDTQYF
TRBV2	TRBJ2-3	CASSLGPPGSTDTQYF
TRBV12-3/TRBV12-4	TRBJ1-5	CASSLYGIQPQHF
TRBV28	TRBJ1-2	CASSLWGGYRGYTF
TRBV3-1/TRBV3-2	TRBJ2-2	CASRPGLENTGELFF
TRBV3-1/TRBV3-2	TRBJ2-3	CASSQGWRGDTQYF
TRBV13	TRBJ2-5	CASSWGQQETQYF
TRBV6-5	TRBJ1-3	CASTIGTGPGTIYF
TRBV2	TRBJ1-5	CASRDRGSQPQHF
TRBV4-1	TRBJ2-5	CASSPGTSGRAGETQYF
TRBV6-6	TRBJ1-5	CASSGAGDSNQPQHF
TRBV6-5	TRBJ2-1	CASSYSGSRNYNEQFF
TRBV5-5	TRBJ1-3	CASSLFRGQGISGNTIYF
TRBV5-1	TRBJ2-5	CASSRLAGGQQETQYF
TRBV10-3	TRBJ2-7	CAISDTGRDTTEQYF
TRBV30	TRBJ2-5	CAWSVLAGGRETQYF
TRBV29-1	TRBJ1-2	CSVSQGNYGYTF
TRBV9	TRBJ1-1	CASSVTQGEAFF
TRBV5-1	TRBJ2-3	CASNGLAGEGDTQYF
TRBV20-1	TRBJ1-2	CSATEPGDYGYTF
TRBV19	TRBJ2-3	CASGRSGVAQYF
TRBV5-1	TRBJ2-7	CASSLTQGADEQYF
TRBV5-1	TRBJ1-6	CASSLAGMSSYNSPLHF
TRBV6-5	TRBJ2-3	CASRSTSGTDTQYF
TRBV28	TRBJ1-4	CASREFYDNEKLFF
TRBV19	TRBJ2-1	CASSAQRGTGIDEQFF
TRBV9	TRBJ2-5	CASSVASGTSQETQYF